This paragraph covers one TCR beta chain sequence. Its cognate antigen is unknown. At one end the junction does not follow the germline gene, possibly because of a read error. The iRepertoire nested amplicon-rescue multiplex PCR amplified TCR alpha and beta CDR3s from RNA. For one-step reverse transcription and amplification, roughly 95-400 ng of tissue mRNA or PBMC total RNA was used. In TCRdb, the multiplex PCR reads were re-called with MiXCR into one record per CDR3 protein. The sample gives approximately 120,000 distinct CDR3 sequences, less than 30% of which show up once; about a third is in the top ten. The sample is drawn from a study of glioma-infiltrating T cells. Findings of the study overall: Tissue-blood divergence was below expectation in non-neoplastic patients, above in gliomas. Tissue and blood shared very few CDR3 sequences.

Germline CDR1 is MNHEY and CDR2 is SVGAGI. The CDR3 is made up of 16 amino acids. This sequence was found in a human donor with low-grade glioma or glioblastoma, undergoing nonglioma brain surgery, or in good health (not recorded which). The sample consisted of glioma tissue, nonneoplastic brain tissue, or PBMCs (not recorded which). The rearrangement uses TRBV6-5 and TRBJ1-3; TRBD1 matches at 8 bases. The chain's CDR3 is CASSYPGLDRANTICF. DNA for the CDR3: TGTGCCAGCAGTTACCCAGGGTTGGACAGGGCTAACACCATATGTTTT.